Below, one TCR beta chain is given with its context. The antigen this receptor binds is unknown. Base qualities were left out, and no much larger clone turns up one base away. The CDR3 sequence holds 16 residues, the cysteine and phenylalanine included. Only the CDR3 part of the read is kept: 48 bases, read in frame from the first base. Taken from the germline V gene, the CDR1 and CDR2 loops are LGHNA and YSLEER. The junction carries 11 bases between V and J, which are trimmed by 0 bases and 2 bases respectively. The convalescent patients' positive SARS-CoV-2 PCR tests fell between March and December 2020, which was before the Alpha, Beta and Delta variants emerged in the United States. Ficoll-Paque Plus gradient centrifugation was used to isolate PBMCs from whole blood, and the isolated PBMCs were then either used fresh or cryopreserved at -140C. Receptor amplification or capture employed PCR. The listed sequencing device is Illumina iSeq 100. The paper's data handling went like this. Non-productive sequences were removed, and CDR3s that did not start with C, did not end with F or W, or were shorter than 7 amino acids were discarded. Similarity between CDR3 sequences was evaluated in R version 3.6.1 using Levenshtein distances (stringdist) and unrooted phylogenetic trees (ape). TCRdb took the public reads, trimmed them with fastp at Q25, ran MiXCR for clone calling and kept in-frame beta chains. Each entry is one CDR3 protein sequence, shown with its most common DNA and genes. TCRdb, rather than the study authors, made the V and J calls. The sample records about 15,000 distinct CDR3 sequences, 66% of which are singletons. The ten largest clones represent 1.1% of the sample.

The sample is drawn from a study of vaccination and CD4 T cells after COVID-19 (dated by TCRdb to between 2021 and 2023). Background for the entire study: Convalescent patients had a positive SARS-CoV-2 result on nasal swab PCR, and of these patients, several had mild disease and one had severe disease. Each participant got two doses of either the Pfizer-BioNTech BNT162b2 vaccine (n=8) or the Moderna mRNA-1273 vaccine (n=2). Six males and four females were included in the convalescent cohort, with two Hispanic individuals, seven Caucasians, two Asians and one multiracial person represented. Post-vaccine blood samples were collected a median of around 2.5 months after the second vaccine dose, ranging from about 12 to 250 days. Post-COVID blood samples from convalescent patients were collected a median of around 100 days after diagnosis, with a range of roughly 30 to 170 days. In 9 to 11 COVID-19 convalescent patients and 4 infection-naive healthy vaccine recipients, researchers compared the spike-specific CD4+ TCR repertoire from before mRNA vaccination with the repertoire from after.

Paper-wide results and their limitations: An increase in the median number of SARS-CoV-2-reactive clonotypes from more than 20 after infection to 38 after vaccination was observed, but the change was not found to be significant. The number of convalescent patients in the study was relatively small, and the study did not examine early timepoints following natural infection. Among the post-vaccine SARS-CoV-2-reactive clones in convalescent patients, a median 86.3% showed up only after vaccination, which suggests vaccine-specific priming. In convalescent patients, nearly all vaccine-specific clones (304 of 307) were found to be mono-reactive for SARS-CoV-2 spike rather than cross-reactive with common cold coronaviruses.

The sequence was obtained from a human donor who had recovered from COVID-19. This specimen consisted of CD4+ T cells from blood, obtained after SARS-CoV-2 vaccination. The chain couples TRBV4-3 to TRBJ1-5; a confident D gene designation cannot be given. The DNA is TGCGCCAGCAGCCAAGAGGTAGTTCGTGGCAATCAGCCCCAGCATTTT. It translates to CASSQEVVRGNQPQHF.